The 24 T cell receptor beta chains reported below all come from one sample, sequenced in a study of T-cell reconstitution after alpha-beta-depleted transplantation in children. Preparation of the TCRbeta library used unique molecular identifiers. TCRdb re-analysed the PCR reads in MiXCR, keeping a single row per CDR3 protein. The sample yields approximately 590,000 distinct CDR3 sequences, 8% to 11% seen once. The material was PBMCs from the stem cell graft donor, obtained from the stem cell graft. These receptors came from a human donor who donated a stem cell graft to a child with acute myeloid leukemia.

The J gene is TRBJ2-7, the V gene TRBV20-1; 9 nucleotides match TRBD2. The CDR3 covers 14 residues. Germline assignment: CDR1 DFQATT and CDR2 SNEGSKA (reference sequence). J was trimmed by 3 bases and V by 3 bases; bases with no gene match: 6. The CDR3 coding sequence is TGCAGTGCTAGGGGGGAGCGGGGGGTCTACGAGCAGTACTTC. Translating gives CSARGERGVYEQYF.

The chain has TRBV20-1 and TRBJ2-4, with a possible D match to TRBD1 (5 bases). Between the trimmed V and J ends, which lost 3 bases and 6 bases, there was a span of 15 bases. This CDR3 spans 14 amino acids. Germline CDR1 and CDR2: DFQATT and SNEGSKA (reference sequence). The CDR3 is CSASGARVGNIQYF. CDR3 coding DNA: TGCAGTGCTAGTGGGGCCAGGGTGGGAAACATTCAGTACTTC.

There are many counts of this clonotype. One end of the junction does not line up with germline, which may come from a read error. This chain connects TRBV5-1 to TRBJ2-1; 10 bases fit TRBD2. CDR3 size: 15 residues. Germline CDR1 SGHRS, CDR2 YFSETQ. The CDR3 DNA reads TGTGCCAGCAGTTTACTAGCGGGATCCTACAATGAGCAGTTCTTC. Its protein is CASSLLAGSYNEQFF.

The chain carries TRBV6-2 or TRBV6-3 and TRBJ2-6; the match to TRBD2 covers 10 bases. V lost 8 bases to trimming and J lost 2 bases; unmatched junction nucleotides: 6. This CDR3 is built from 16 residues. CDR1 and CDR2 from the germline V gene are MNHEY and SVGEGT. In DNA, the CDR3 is TGTGCCAGCCAATCTAGCGGGAGTGCTGGGGCCAACGTCCTGACTTTC. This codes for CASQSSGSAGANVLTF.

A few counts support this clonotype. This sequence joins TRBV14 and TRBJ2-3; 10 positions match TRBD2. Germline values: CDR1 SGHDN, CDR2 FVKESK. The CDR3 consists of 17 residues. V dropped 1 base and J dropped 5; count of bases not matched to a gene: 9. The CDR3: CASSQVPGLAPRDTQYF. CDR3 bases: TGTGCCAGCAGCCAAGTCCCGGGACTAGCGCCAAGAGATACGCAGTATTTT.

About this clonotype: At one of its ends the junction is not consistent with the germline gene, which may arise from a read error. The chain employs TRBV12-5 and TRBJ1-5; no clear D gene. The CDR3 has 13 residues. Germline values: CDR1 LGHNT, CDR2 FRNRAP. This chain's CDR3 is CASGLGSDHPQHF. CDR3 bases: TGTGCTAGTGGTTTGGGGTCAGATCACCCCCAGCATTTT.

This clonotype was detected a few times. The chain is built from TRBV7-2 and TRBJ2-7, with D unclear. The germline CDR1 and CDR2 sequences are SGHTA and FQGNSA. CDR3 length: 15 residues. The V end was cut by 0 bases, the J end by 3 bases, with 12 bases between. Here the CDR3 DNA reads TGTGCCAGCAGCTTAGCGTCTCAACAGAGCTACGAGCAGTACTTC. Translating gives CASSLASQQSYEQYF.

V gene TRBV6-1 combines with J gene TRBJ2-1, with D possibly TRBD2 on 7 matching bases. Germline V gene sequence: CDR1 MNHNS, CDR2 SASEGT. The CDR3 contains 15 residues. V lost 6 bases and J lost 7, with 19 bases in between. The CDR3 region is CASRRGGGLHNEQFF. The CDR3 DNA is TGTGCCAGCAGGAGGGGGGGGGGCTTACATAATGAGCAGTTCTTC.

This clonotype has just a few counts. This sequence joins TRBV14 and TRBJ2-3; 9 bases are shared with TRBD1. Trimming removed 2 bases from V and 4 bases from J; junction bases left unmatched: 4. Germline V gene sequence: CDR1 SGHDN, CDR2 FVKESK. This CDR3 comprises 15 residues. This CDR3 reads CASSQRTGVADTQYF. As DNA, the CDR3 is TGTGCCAGCAGCCAACGGACAGGGGTGGCAGATACGCAGTATTTT.

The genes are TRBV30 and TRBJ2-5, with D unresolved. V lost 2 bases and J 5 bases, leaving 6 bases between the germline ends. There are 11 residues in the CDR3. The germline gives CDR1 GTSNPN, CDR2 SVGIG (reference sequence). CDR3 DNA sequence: TGTGCCTGGAGTTTCGCGGAGACCCAGTACTTC. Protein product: CAWSFAETQYF.

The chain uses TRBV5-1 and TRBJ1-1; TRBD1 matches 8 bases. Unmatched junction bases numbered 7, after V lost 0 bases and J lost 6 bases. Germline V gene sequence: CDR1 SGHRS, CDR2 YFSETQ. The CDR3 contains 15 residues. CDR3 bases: TGCGCCAGCAGCTTGGCCCAGGGGGCGGTAGCTGAAGCTTTCTTT. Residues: CASSLAQGAVAEAFF.

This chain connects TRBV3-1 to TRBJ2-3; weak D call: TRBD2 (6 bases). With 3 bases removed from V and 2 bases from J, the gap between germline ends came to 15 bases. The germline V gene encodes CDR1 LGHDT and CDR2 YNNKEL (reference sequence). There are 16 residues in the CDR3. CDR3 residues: CASSQILAGNTDTQYF. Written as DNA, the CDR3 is TGTGCCAGCAGCCAGATTTTGGCGGGGAACACAGATACGCAGTATTTT.

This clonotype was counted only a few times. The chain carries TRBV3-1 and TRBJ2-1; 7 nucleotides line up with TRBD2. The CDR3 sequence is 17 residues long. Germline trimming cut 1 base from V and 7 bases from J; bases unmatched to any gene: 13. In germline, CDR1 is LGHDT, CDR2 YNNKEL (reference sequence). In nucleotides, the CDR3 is TGTGCCAGCAGCCAAGGGGCTTCAGCGGGGACGGGGAATGAGCAGTTCTTC. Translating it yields CASSQGASAGTGNEQFF.

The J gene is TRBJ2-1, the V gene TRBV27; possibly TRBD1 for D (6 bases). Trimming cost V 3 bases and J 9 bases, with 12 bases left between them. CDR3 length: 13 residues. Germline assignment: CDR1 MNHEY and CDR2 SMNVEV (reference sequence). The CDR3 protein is CASSLSRGGEQFF. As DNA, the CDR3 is TGTGCCAGCAGTTTGTCCAGGGGCGGTGAGCAGTTCTTC.

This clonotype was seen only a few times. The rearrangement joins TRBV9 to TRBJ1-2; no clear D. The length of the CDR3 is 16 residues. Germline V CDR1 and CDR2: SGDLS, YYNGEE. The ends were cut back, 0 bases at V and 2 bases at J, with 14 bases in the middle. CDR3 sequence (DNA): TGTGCCAGCAGCGTAGAAGGCAACACACGAAACTATGGCTACACCTTC. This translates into CASSVEGNTRNYGYTF. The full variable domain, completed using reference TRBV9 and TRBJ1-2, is DSGVTQTPKHLITATGQRVTLRCSPRSGDLSVYWYQQSLDQGLQFLIQYYNGEERAKGNILERFSAQQFPDLHSELNLSSLELGDSALYFCASSVEGNTRNYGYTFGSGTRLTVV.

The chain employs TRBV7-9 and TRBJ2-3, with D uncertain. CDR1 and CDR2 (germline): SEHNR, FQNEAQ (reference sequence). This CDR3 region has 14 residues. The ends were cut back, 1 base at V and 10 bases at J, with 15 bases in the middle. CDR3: CASSLDDQLSPQYF. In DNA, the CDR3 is TGTGCCAGCAGCTTAGATGACCAACTGTCTCCGCAGTATTTT.

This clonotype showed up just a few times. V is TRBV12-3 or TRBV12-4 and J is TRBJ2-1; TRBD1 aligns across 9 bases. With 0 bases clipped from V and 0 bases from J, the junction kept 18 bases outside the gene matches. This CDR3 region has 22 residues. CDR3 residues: CASSLARQGVRRAKSSYNEQFF. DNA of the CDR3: TGTGCCAGCAGTTTAGCCCGACAGGGGGTGAGGCGGGCAAAATCCTCCTACAATGAGCAGTTCTTC.

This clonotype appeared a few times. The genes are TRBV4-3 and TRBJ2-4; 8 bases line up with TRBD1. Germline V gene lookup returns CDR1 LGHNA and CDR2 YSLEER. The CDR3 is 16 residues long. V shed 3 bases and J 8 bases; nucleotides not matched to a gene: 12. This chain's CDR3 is CASSQRAGGAGHIQYF. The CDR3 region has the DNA TGCGCCAGCAGCCAGCGTGCAGGGGGCGCGGGCCACATTCAGTACTTC.

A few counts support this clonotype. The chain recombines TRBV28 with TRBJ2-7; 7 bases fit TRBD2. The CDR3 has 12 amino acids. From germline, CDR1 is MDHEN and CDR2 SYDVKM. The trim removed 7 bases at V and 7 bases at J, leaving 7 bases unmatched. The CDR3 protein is CASKAGGGEQYF. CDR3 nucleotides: TGTGCCAGCAAGGCAGGCGGGGGAGAGCAGTACTTC.

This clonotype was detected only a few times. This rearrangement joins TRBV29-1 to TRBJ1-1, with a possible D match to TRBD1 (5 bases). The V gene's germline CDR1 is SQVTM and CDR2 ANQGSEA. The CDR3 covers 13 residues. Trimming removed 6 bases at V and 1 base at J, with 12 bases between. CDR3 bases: TGCAGCGTCCAGGGACTCGGGAACACTGAAGCTTTCTTT. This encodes CSVQGLGNTEAFF.

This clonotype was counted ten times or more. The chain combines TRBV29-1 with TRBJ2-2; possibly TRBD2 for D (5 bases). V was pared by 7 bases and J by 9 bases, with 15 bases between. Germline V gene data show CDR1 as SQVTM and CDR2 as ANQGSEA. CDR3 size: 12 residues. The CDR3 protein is CSGWGVGRELFF. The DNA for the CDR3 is TGCAGCGGCTGGGGAGTCGGTCGGGAGCTGTTTTTT.

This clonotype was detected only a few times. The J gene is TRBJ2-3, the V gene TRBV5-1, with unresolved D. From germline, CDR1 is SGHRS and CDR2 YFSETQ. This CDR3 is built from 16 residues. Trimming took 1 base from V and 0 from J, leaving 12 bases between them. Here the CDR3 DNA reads TGCGCCAGCAGCTTGACAGCGCTAAGTAGCACAGATACGCAGTATTTT. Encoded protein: CASSLTALSSTDTQYF.

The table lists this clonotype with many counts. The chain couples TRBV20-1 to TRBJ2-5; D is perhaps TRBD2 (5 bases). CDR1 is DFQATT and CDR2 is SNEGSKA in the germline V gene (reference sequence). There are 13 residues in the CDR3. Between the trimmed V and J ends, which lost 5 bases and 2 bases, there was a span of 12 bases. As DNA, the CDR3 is TGCAGTGCTGCCCGGTCGGGGCAAGAGACCCAGTACTTC. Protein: CSAARSGQETQYF.

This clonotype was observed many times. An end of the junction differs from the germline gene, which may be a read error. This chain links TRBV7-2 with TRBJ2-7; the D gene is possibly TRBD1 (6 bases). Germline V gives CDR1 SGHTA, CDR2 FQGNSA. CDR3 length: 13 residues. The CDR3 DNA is TGTGCCAGCAGTTTAGCGTCAGGGGCCGAGCAGTACTTC. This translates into CASSLASGAEQYF.